These T cell receptor beta chains were read from a single sample in a study of CD8 T cells in ankylosing spondylitis. TCRdb reprocessed the 5' RACE reads via MiXCR and lists one record per CDR3 protein. The repertoire holds about 250,000 distinct CDR3 sequences, approximately 20% seen once, with approximately 32% in the top ten. Sequencing used blood, either unsorted or a sorted T cell fraction (not recorded which). These receptors originate from a male donor with ankylosing spondylitis or in good health (not recorded which). The CDR3 runs from the conserved cysteine through the conserved F or W. A D gene is named only where the DNA matches it firmly. Only part of the rows carry a size: once, few, many, or a class if the clone is expanded.

-,-,TRBJ2-4,TRBV4-1,TGCGCCAGCAGCCGACAAGACGACAGCGACATTCAGTACTTC,CASSRQDDSDIQYF
-,few,TRBJ2-5,TRBV12-3/TRBV12-4,TGTGCCAGCAGTGACCCGGGGAGACAAGAGACCCAGTACTTC,CASSDPGRQETQYF
-,few,TRBJ2-2,TRBV29-1,TGCAGCGTTGAACTGGACCCCACCGGGGAGCTGTTTTTT,CSVELDPTGELFF
-,-,TRBJ2-7,TRBV5-1,TGCGCCAGCAGCTTTGTTGACGGAGACTACGAGCAGTACTTC,CASSFVDGDYEQYF
TRBD2,many,TRBJ2-3,TRBV20-1,TGCAGTCCCGGGACTAGCGGGCGCACAGATACGCAGTATTTT,CSPGTSGRTDTQYF
TRBD2,few,TRBJ2-1,TRBV6-5,TGTGCCAGCAGTTGGGGACTAGCGGGAGAGAATGAGCAGTTCTTC,CASSWGLAGENEQFF
-,-,TRBJ2-2,TRBV12-3/TRBV12-4,TGTGCCAGCAGTTGGGAGTTTTCGAACACCGGGGAGCTGTTTTTT,CASSWEFSNTGELFF
-,-,TRBJ2-3,TRBV6-1,TGTGCCAGCGCCGGGGGCTTCGAAGATACGCAGTATTTT,CASAGGFEDTQYF
-,few,TRBJ2-3,TRBV12-3/TRBV12-4,TGTGCCAGCAGTTTAGGGTTCTCTAGAGATACGCAGTATTTT,CASSLGFSRDTQYF
TRBD2,-,TRBJ2-3,TRBV20-1,TGCAGTGCTAGAGCTGGACTAGCGGGAGGAATAGATACGCAGTATTTT,CSARAGLAGGIDTQYF
-,many,TRBJ1-1,TRBV4-1,TGCGCCAGCAGCCAAGTGTTCGAGGATCAAGCTTTCTTT,CASSQVFEDQAFF
TRBD1,few,TRBJ2-2,TRBV5-4,TGTGCCAGCAGCTACAGGGGGATTGGAACCGGGGAGCTGTTTTTT,CASSYRGIGTGELFF
-,-,TRBJ2-3,TRBV7-6,TGTGCCAGCAGCTTAGTAGTTTACGGCGGCCTAGGCACAGATACGCAGTATTTT,CASSLVVYGGLGTDTQYF
-,few,TRBJ2-3,TRBV29-1,TGCAGCGTTCCTAGTACAGATACGCAGTATTTT,CSVPSTDTQYF
-,many,TRBJ1-1,TRBV4-3,TGCGCCAGCAGCCAAGATTGGCTAGATAACACTGAAGCTTTCTTT,CASSQDWLDNTEAFF
TRBD2,few,TRBJ2-2,TRBV4-1,TGCGCCAGTGGGACTAGCGGAGGTTTCGCGAACACCGGGGAGCTGTTTTTT,CASGTSGGFANTGELFF
-,-,TRBJ2-7,TRBV2,TGTGCCAGCAGTGAAGTCGTCTACGAGCAGTACTTC,CASSEVVYEQYF
TRBD2,-,TRBJ2-3,TRBV11-2,TGTGCCAGCAGCGACCCGGGACTAGCGGGACACGGGGGCACAGATACGCAGTATTTT,CASSDPGLAGHGGTDTQYF
TRBD1,few,TRBJ2-5,TRBV7-7,TGTGCTAGCAGCTCAACGGGACAGGGGGCAGGAGAGACCCAGTACTTC,CASSSTGQGAGETQYF
-,few,TRBJ2-1,TRBV5-6,TGTGCCAGCAGCCAATACCCGGATGAGCAGTTCTTC,CASSQYPDEQFF
TRBD1,few,TRBJ2-7,TRBV7-2,TGTGCCAGCAGCTTGTCGGGGACAGGGAGGACCGGCGAGCAGTACTTC,CASSLSGTGRTGEQYF
TRBD2,few,TRBJ2-7,TRBV2,TGTGCCAGCAGTGAATCGCTCGGGAGGGCCTACGAGCAGTACTTC,CASSESLGRAYEQYF
TRBD1,-,TRBJ2-7,TRBV14,TGTGCCAGCAGCCCCGGGACAGGGTCCCCCTACGAGCAGTACTTC,CASSPGTGSPYEQYF
TRBD2,once,TRBJ2-5,TRBV4-1,TGCGCCAGCAGCCAAGATGGTGGGCTAGCGGGCAAACAAGAGACCCAGTACTTC,CASSQDGGLAGKQETQYF
TRBD2,-,TRBJ2-7,TRBV12-3/TRBV12-4,TGTGCCAGCAGTGAACTAGCGGGAGGGCCCTACGAGCAGTACTTC,CASSELAGGPYEQYF
TRBD2,many,TRBJ2-3,TRBV10-3,TGTGCCATCAGTGAGTCTGGGGGAGGGCCGGATACGCAGTATTTT,CAISESGGGPDTQYF
-,many,TRBJ2-1,TRBV15,TGTGCCACCAGCAGAGGCCAAGGCGGGACAAAGTACAATGAGCAGTTCTTC,CATSRGQGGTKYNEQFF
TRBD1,-,TRBJ2-3,TRBV28,TGTGCCAGCAGTTTGGGAGACAGGGGGGGCACAGATACGCAGTATTTT,CASSLGDRGGTDTQYF
-,few,TRBJ2-1,TRBV12-5,TGTGCTAGTGGTTTGGTGGCCGGGGGGCGGAACAATGAGCAGTTCTTC,CASGLVAGGRNNEQFF
-,few,TRBJ2-7,TRBV7-2,TGTGCCAGCAGCCTAACTCGGGACACCTACGAGCAGTACTTC,CASSLTRDTYEQYF
TRBD1,few,TRBJ2-1,TRBV7-9,TGTGCCAGCAGCCCGACCCAGGGGGAAGGATCCTACAATGAGCAGTTCTTC,CASSPTQGEGSYNEQFF
TRBD1,few,TRBJ1-2,TRBV12-3/TRBV12-4,TGTGCCAGCAGTCAGACAGGGGGTAACTATGGCTACACCTTC,CASSQTGGNYGYTF
TRBD1,-,TRBJ1-2,TRBV27,TGTGCCAGCAGTTTGACAGGGATCTATGGCTACACCTTC,CASSLTGIYGYTF
TRBD2,few,TRBJ2-1,TRBV5-1,TGCGCCAGCAGCTTAGGGGCGGGAGGGAGGAATGAGCAGTTCTTC,CASSLGAGGRNEQFF
-,-,TRBJ2-7,TRBV6-5,TGTGCCAGCAGTTACCTCGGGGGGCGGAACGAGCAGTACTTC,CASSYLGGRNEQYF
TRBD1,few,TRBJ2-1,TRBV7-2,TGTGCCAGCAAGGAGACAGGGGTTGACAATGAGCAGTTCTTC,CASKETGVDNEQFF
-,-,TRBJ1-2,TRBV7-9,TGTGCCAGCAGCTCACCCGGGCCAAAGGGCGGCTACACCTTC,CASSSPGPKGGYTF
-,few,TRBJ2-7,TRBV9,TGTGCCAGCAGCGCCAACTCCTACGAGCAGTACTTC,CASSANSYEQYF
-,few,TRBJ2-7,TRBV20-1,TGCAGTGCTAGACCACAGCAAGTCTCCTACGAGCAGTACTTC,CSARPQQVSYEQYF
-,-,TRBJ1-1,TRBV14,TGTGCCAGCAGCCAAGCGGCGGGTAACACTGAAGCTTTCTTT,CASSQAAGNTEAFF
-,-,TRBJ1-5,TRBV6-1,TGTGCCAGCAGTGATTGGGGAGATCAGCCCCAGCATTTT,CASSDWGDQPQHF
TRBD2,many,TRBJ2-3,TRBV5-1,TGCGCCAGCAGCTCCAACCCGGGACTAGCGGGAGATGGCACAGATACGCAGTATTTT,CASSSNPGLAGDGTDTQYF
TRBD2,-,TRBJ2-3,TRBV6-1,TGTGCCAGCAGCACGCGCGGCATTGTGGGAGGGAGCACAGATACGCAGTATTTT,CASSTRGIVGGSTDTQYF
-,many,TRBJ2-1,TRBV5-1,TGCGCCAGCAGCCGGGAGAGGGGGAAGGGCTCCTACAATGAGCAGTTCTTC,CASSRERGKGSYNEQFF
TRBD2,-,TRBJ2-1,TRBV6-2/TRBV6-3,TGTGCCAGCAGGCCTCCGGGGCGCGGGACTAGCGGGAGGGCCCTGTACAATGAGCAGTTCTTC,CASRPPGRGTSGRALYNEQFF
-,-,TRBJ1-1,TRBV12-3/TRBV12-4,TGTGCCAGCACCCCAACAGGGCTGAACACTGAAGCTTTCTTT,CASTPTGLNTEAFF
TRBD1,-,TRBJ1-2,TRBV29-1,TGCAGCGTTGAGGGGACAGGGGGCGGGAACTATGGCTACACCTTC,CSVEGTGGGNYGYTF
-,few,TRBJ2-5,TRBV21-1,TGTGCCAGCAGCAAATTTGAGACCCAGTACTTC,CASSKFETQYF
-,-,TRBJ2-5,TRBV5-6,TGTGCCAGCAGCCCGTATGGGTCGTCTCCCCAGTACTTC,CASSPYGSSPQYF
TRBD2,few,TRBJ2-1,TRBV7-6,TGTGCCAGCAGCTTATGGGGAGGGACTAGCGGTAACAATGAGCAGTTCTTC,CASSLWGGTSGNNEQFF
-,-,TRBJ2-7,TRBV7-9,TGTGCCAGCAGCCATGATCTGGGCTCCTACGAGCAGTACTTC,CASSHDLGSYEQYF
TRBD1,few,TRBJ1-1,TRBV5-1,TGCGCCAGCACGACAGGGAAGAACACTGAAGCTTTCTTT,CASTTGKNTEAFF
-,few,TRBJ1-1,TRBV11-2,TGTGCCAGCAGCAACATTCCAGGGTCGAACACTGAAGCTTTCTTT,CASSNIPGSNTEAFF
-,-,TRBJ2-2,TRBV11-2,TGTGCCAGCAGCCTCGGCCGCCGGGACTTGTCCACCGGGGAGCTGTTTTTT,CASSLGRRDLSTGELFF